Listed below are T cell receptor beta chains from one sample, sequenced in a study of control samples from healthy donors and cancer patients. Measured with immunoSEQ multiplex PCR; TCRdb has only the in-frame clones, and not every one. The table shows 100,000 to 150,000 clones, with approximately 89% occurring only once. Sequenced material: blood. The receptors originated from a man between 18 and 29 years old in good health. CDR3s include the opening cysteine and the closing phenylalanine or tryptophan. D genes are given only for firm matches. Expanded clones get a size class; other rows say once, few or many, or leave the size out.

NA	NA	TRBJ1-1	TRBV9	CASSVRALNTEAFF	TGTGCCAGCAGCGTAAGGGCACTGAACACTGAAGCTTTCTTT
NA	NA	TRBJ1-2	TRBV5-1	CASSLLDSESYGYTF	TGCGCCAGCAGCTTGCTGGACAGTGAATCATATGGCTACACCTTC
NA	TRBD2	TRBJ2-3	TRBV5-1	CASSFRPSGVTSTDTQYF	TGCGCCAGCAGCTTTAGGCCTAGCGGGGTTACTAGCACAGATACGCAGTATTTT
NA	NA	TRBJ2-3	TRBV4-1	CASSQLGGPVTDTQYF	TGCGCCAGCAGCCAACTCGGGGGCCCGGTTACAGATACGCAGTATTTT
NA	NA	TRBJ1-2	TRBV19	CASSISGRWNYGYTF	TGTGCCAGTAGTATTTCGGGGAGATGGAACTATGGCTACACCTTC
NA	TRBD1	TRBJ1-1	TRBV5-1	CASSSGGQDEAFF	TGCGCCAGCAGCTCTGGGGGACAGGACGAAGCTTTCTTT
NA	NA	TRBJ1-2	TRBV9	CASSVQGGASYYGYTF	TGTGCCAGCAGCGTACAAGGGGGGGCCTCTTACTATGGCTACACCTTC
NA	TRBD1	TRBJ2-5	TRBV5-1	CASSLGDRGGQETQYF	TGCGCCAGCAGCTTGGGGGACAGGGGAGGGCAAGAGACCCAGTACTTC
NA	TRBD1	TRBJ2-5	TRBV11-1	CASSFSDREETQYF	TGTGCCAGCAGCTTCTCGGACAGGGAGGAGACCCAGTACTTC
NA	NA	TRBJ2-3	TRBV24-1	CATSAMHPLETDTQYF	TGTGCCACCAGTGCCATGCACCCCCTAGAGACAGATACGCAGTATTTT
NA	NA	TRBJ2-7	TRBV11-1	CASRPLTGRPDEQYF	TGTGCCAGCAGGCCATTAACAGGGCGCCCCGACGAGCAGTACTTC
NA	NA	TRBJ1-1	TRBV10-3	CAISERGANTEAFF	TGTGCCATCAGTGAAAGAGGAGCGAACACTGAAGCTTTCTTT
NA	NA	TRBJ1-2	TRBV3-1/TRBV3-2	CASSLGRLEHYGYTF	TGTGCCAGCAGCCTCGGACGCCTGGAGCACTATGGCTACACCTTC
NA	NA	TRBJ2-5	TRBV7-9	CASSLVRLGGETQYF	TGTGCCAGCAGCTTAGTGCGGTTGGGCGGGGAGACCCAGTACTTC
NA	NA	TRBJ2-1	TRBV2	CASMRQIYNEQFF	TGTGCCAGCATGAGACAGATATACAATGAGCAGTTCTTC
few	NA	TRBJ1-2	TRBV5-1	CASSLAGPNYGYTF	TGCGCCAGCAGCTTGGCAGGCCCCAACTATGGCTACACCTTC
NA	NA	TRBJ1-2	TRBV19	CASSIGGIGGGYTF	TGTGCCAGTAGTATTGGAGGGATCGGAGGGGGCTACACCTTC
NA	NA	TRBJ1-2	TRBV6-4	CASSPAGEGGYTF	TGTGCCAGCAGTCCCGCCGGAGAGGGCGGCTACACCTTC
once	NA	TRBJ2-5	TRBV16	CASSGGGETQYF	TGTGCCAGCAGTGGAGGAGGAGAGACCCAGTACTTC
NA	TRBD1	TRBJ1-4	TRBV7-9	CASSQRTGSNEKLFF	TGTGCCAGCAGTCAGCGGACAGGATCTAATGAAAAACTGTTTTTT
NA	TRBD2	TRBJ2-4	TRBV6-1	CASSEEAGRDIQYF	TGTGCCAGCAGTGAAGAGGCAGGGAGGGACATTCAGTACTTC
once	TRBD1	TRBJ1-5	TRBV5-1	CASSLVGQGEHQPQHF	TGCGCCAGCAGCTTGGTCGGACAGGGGGAACATCAGCCCCAGCATTTT
once	TRBD1	TRBJ1-2	TRBV3-1/TRBV3-2	CASSQGGQGSGYTF	TGTGCCAGCAGCCAAGGGGGACAGGGGTCTGGCTACACCTTC
NA	TRBD1	TRBJ1-5	TRBV19	CASSIPGTGADQPQHF	TGTGCCAGTAGTATACCTGGGACAGGGGCGGATCAGCCCCAGCATTTT
NA	NA	TRBJ2-1	TRBV27	CASSLRDTYNEQFF	TGTGCCAGCAGTCTCCGGGACACCTACAATGAGCAGTTCTTC
NA	NA	TRBJ2-7	TRBV19	CATRTVYEQYF	TGTGCCACTCGGACAGTCTACGAGCAGTACTTC
few	NA	TRBJ1-2	TRBV30	CAWSAAGPSYGYTF	TGTGCCTGGAGTGCGGCAGGTCCTTCCTATGGCTACACCTTC
NA	NA	TRBJ1-1	TRBV10-3	CAISEGAEPNTEAFF	TGTGCCATCAGTGAGGGTGCAGAGCCGAACACTGAAGCTTTCTTT
NA	TRBD2	TRBJ2-7	TRBV5-1	CASLTTSGGRSYEQYF	TGCGCCAGCCTAACGACTAGCGGGGGCAGGTCCTACGAGCAGTACTTC
NA	NA	TRBJ1-2	TRBV20-1	CSAIQGGGYTF	TGCAGTGCCATTCAGGGTGGCGGCTACACCTTC
NA	NA	TRBJ1-2	TRBV5-4	CASSLGLGASSSSGYGYTF	TGTGCCAGCAGCTTGGGACTAGGGGCCTCGTCGTCGTCGGGATATGGCTACACCTTC
NA	NA	TRBJ2-3	TRBV18	CASSPNRGGKDTQYF	TGTGCCAGCTCACCTAACCGGGGCGGAAAAGATACGCAGTATTTT
few	TRBD1	TRBJ1-5	TRBV2	CASRAGTVSNQPQHF	TGTGCCAGCAGGGCCGGGACAGTTAGCAATCAGCCCCAGCATTTT
NA	TRBD2	TRBJ2-1	TRBV10-1	CASSPRGGPDEQFF	TGCGCCAGCAGTCCGCGCGGGGGGCCCGATGAGCAGTTCTTC
NA	TRBD2	TRBJ2-1	TRBV2	CASSEVGGGAYNEQFF	TGTGCCAGCAGTGAAGTTGGCGGGGGGGCCTACAATGAGCAGTTCTTC
NA	NA	TRBJ1-2	TRBV9	CASSPRAAPNYGYTF	TGTGCCAGCAGCCCCCGTGCGGCCCCTAACTATGGCTACACCTTC
NA	TRBD1	TRBJ2-2	TRBV15	CATSRDWGTGKGELFF	TGTGCCACCAGCAGAGATTGGGGGACAGGGAAAGGGGAGCTGTTTTTT
NA	NA	TRBJ1-5	TRBV4-2	CASSQGGNRNQPQHF	TGTGCCAGCAGCCAAGGGGGAAACCGAAATCAGCCCCAGCATTTT
few	NA	TRBJ1-1	TRBV7-5	CVRSLSSPFMGYGSLNTEAFF	TGTGTCAGAAGCTTAAGTTCCCCTTTTATGGGTTATGGGTCCTTGAACACTGAAGCTTTCTTT
NA	NA	TRBJ2-5	TRBV6-1	CASSEAVGETQYF	TGTGCCAGCAGTGAAGCTGTAGGGGAGACCCAGTACTTC
NA	TRBD1	TRBJ1-1	TRBV6-2/TRBV6-3	CASSITSEGQGAKAFF	TGTGCCAGCAGCATAACCAGTGAGGGACAGGGGGCAAAAGCTTTCTTT